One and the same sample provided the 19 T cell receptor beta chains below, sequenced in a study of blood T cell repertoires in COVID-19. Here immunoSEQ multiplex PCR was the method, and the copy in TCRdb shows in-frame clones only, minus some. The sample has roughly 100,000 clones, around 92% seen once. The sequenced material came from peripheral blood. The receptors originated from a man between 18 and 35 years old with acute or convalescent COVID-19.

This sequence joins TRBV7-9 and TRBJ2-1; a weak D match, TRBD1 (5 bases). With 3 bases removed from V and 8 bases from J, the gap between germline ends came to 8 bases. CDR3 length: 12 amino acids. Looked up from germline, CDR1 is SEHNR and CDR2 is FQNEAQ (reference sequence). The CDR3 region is CASSFRQYEQFF. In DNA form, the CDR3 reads TGTGCCAGCAGCTTCAGACAGTATGAGCAGTTCTTC. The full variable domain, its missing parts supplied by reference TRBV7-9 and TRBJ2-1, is DTGVSQNPRHKITKRGQNVTFRCDPISEHNRLYWYRQTLGQGPEFLTYFQNEAQLEKSRLLSDRFSAERPKGSFSTLEIQRTEQGDSAMYLCASSFRQYEQFFGPGTRLTVL.

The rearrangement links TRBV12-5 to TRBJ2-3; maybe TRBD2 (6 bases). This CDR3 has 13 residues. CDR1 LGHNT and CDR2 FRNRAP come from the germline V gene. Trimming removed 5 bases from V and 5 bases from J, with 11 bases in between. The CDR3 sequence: CASGPLGGDTQYF. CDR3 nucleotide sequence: TGTGCTAGTGGTCCCCTCGGGGGAGATACGCAGTATTTT.

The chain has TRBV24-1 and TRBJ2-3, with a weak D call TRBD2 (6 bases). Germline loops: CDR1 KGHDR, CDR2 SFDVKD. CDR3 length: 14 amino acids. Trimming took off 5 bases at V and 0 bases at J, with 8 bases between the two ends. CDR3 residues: CATSVGGSTDTQYF. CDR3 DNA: TGTGCCACCAGTGTCGGGGGTAGCACAGATACGCAGTATTTT.

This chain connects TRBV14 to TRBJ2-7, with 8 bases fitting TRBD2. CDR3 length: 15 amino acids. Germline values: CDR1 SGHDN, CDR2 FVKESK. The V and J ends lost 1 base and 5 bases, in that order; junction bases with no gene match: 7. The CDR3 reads CASSQVGGGPHEQYF. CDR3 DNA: TGTGCCAGCAGCCAAGTCGGGGGGGGCCCCCACGAGCAGTACTTC.

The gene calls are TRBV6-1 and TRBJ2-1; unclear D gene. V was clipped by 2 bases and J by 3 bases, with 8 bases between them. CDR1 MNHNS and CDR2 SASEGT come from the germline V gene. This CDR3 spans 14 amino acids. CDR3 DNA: TGTGCCAGCAGTGAAATCTCGGGCTACAATGAGCAGTTCTTC. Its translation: CASSEISGYNEQFF.

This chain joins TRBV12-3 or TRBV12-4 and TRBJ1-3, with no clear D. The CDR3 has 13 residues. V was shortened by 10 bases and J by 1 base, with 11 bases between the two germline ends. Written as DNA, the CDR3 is TGTGCCACCGCTAGAGGATCTGGAAACACCATATATTTT. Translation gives CATARGSGNTIYF.

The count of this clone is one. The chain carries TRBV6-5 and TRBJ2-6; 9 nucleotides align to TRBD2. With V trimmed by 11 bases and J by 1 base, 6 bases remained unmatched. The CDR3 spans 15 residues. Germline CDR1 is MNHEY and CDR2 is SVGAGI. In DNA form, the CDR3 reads TGTGCCGCAGCGCGGGAGGGGTCTGGGGCCAACGTCCTGACTTTC. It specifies CAAAREGSGANVLTF.

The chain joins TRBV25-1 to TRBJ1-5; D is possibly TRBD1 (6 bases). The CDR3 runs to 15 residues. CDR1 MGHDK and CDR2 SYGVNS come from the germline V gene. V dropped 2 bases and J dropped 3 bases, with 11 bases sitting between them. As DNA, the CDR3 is TGTGCCAGCAGTGAACCAGGGGTAGCCAATCAGCCCCAGCATTTT. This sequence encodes CASSEPGVANQPQHF.

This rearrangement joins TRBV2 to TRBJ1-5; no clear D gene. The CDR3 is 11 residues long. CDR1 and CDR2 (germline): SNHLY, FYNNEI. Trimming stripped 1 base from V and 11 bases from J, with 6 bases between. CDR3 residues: CASSEGAAQHF. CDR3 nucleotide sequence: TGTGCCAGCAGTGAAGGGGCAGCCCAGCATTTT.

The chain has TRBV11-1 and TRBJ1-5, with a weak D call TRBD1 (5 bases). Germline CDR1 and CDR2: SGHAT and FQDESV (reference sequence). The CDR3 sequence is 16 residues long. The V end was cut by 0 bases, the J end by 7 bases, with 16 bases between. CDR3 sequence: CASSLARGEAGQPQHF. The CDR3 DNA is TGTGCCAGCAGCTTAGCGCGGGGGGAGGCCGGACAGCCCCAGCATTTT.

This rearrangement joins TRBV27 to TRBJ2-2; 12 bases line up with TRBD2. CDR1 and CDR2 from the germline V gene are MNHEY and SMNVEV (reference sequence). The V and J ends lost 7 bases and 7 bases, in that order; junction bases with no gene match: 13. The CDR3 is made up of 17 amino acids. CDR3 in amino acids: CASNDLSSGGADGELFF. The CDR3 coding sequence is TGTGCCAGCAACGACCTTTCTAGCGGGGGGGCAGACGGGGAGCTGTTTTTT.

The CDR3 DNA follows: TGTGCCAGTAGTATCCAGGGGGTGAGCTATGGCTACACCTTC. Encoded protein: CASSIQGVSYGYTF. This sequence joins TRBV19 and TRBJ1-2; TRBD1 aligns across 7 bases. V lost 3 bases to trimming and J lost 4 bases; unmatched junction nucleotides: 5. Germline V gene data show CDR1 as LNHDA and CDR2 as SQIVND (reference sequence). This CDR3 has 14 residues.

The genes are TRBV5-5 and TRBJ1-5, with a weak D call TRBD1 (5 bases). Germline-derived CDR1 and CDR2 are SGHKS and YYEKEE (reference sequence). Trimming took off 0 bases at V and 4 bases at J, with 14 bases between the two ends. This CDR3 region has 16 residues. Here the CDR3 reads CASSLAEAGRNQPQHF. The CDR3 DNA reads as TGTGCCAGCAGCTTGGCCGAGGCAGGGAGGAATCAGCCCCAGCATTTT. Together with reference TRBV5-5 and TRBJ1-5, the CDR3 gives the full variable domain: DAGVTQSPTHLIKTRGQQVTLRCSPISGHKSVSWYQQVLGQGPQFIFQYYEKEERGRGNFPDRFSARQFPNYSSELNVNALLLGDSALYLCASSLAEAGRNQPQHFGDGTRLSIL.

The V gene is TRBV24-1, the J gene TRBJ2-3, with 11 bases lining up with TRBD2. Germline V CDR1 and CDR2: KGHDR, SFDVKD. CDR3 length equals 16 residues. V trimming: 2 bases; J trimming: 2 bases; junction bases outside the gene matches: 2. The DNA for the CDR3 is TGTGCCACCAGTGATTCTAGCGGGGGGACCACAGATACGCAGTATTTT. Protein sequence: CATSDSSGGTTDTQYF.

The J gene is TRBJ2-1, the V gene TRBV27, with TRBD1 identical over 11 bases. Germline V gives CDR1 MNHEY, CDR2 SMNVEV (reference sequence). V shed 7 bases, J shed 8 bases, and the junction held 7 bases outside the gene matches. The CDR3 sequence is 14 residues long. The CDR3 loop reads CASTRDRGLDEQFF. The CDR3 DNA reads TGTGCCAGCACCCGGGACAGGGGGTTGGATGAGCAGTTCTTC.

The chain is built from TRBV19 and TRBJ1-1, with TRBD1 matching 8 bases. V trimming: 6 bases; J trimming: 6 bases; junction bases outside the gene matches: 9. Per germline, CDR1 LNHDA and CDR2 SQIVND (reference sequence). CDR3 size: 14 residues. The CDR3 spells CASRQGVSYAEAFF. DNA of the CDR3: TGTGCCAGTAGACAGGGGGTATCGTACGCTGAAGCTTTCTTT.

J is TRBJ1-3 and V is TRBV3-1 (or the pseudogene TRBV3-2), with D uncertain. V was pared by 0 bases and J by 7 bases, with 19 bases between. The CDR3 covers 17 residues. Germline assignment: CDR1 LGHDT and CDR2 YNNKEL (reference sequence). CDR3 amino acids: CASSQEGQLSGRNTIYF. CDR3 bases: TGTGCCAGCAGCCAAGAAGGCCAGCTAAGCGGAAGGAACACCATATATTTT.

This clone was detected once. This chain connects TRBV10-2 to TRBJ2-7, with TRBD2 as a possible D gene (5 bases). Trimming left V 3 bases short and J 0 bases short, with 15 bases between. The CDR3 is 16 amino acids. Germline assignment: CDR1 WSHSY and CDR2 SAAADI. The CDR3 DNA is TGCGCCAGCAGTGATTCGAGACTTGGGAGCTCCTACGAGCAGTACTTC. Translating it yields CASSDSRLGSSYEQYF.

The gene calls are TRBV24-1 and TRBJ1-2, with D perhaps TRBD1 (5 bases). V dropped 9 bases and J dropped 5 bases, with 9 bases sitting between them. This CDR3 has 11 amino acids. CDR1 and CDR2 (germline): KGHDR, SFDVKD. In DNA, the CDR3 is TGTGCCACCGGGTCAGGGTATGGCTACACCTTC. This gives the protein CATGSGYGYTF.